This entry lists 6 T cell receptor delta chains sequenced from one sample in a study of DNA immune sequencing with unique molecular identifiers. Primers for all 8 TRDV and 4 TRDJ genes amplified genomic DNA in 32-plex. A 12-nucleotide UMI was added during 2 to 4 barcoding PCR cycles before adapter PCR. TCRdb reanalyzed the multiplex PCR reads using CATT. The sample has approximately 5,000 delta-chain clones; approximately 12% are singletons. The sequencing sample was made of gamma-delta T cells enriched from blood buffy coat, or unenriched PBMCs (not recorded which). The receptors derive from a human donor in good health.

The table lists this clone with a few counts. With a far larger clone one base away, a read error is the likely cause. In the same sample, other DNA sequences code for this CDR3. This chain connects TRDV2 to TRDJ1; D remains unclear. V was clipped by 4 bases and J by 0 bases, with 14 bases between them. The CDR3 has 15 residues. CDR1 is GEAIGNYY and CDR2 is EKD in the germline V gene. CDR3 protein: CACDTVGSYTDKLIF. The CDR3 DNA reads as TGTGCCTGTGATACCGTAGGGAGTTACACCGATAAACTCATCTTT.

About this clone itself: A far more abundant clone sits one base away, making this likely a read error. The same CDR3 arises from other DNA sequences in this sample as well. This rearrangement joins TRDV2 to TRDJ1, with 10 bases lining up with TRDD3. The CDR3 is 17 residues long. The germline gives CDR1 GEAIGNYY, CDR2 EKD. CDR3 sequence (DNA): TGTGCATGTGACGGTCTGGGGGATAGACTGTACACCGATAAACTCATCTTT. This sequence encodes CACDGLGDRLYTDKLIF.

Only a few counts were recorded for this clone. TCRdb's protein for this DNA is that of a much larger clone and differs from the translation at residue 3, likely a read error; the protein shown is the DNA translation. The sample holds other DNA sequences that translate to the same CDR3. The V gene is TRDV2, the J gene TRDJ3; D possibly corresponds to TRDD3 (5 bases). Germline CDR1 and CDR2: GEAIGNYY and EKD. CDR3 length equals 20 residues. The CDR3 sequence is CASDTLGTTNGSWDTRQMFF. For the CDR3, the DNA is TGTGCCTCTGACACCTTGGGGACCACGAACGGCTCCTGGGACACCCGACAGATGTTTTTC.

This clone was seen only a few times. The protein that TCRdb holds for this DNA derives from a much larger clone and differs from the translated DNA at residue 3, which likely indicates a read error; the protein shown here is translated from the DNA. The CDR3 region is CAYDTVSGGYDKLIF. CDR3 nucleotides: TGTGCCTATGACACCGTTTCTGGGGGATACGATAAACTCATCTTT. The chain carries TRDV2 and TRDJ1; the match to TRDD3 covers 10 bases. This CDR3 is built from 15 residues. CDR1 is GEAIGNYY, CDR2 EKD, per germline.

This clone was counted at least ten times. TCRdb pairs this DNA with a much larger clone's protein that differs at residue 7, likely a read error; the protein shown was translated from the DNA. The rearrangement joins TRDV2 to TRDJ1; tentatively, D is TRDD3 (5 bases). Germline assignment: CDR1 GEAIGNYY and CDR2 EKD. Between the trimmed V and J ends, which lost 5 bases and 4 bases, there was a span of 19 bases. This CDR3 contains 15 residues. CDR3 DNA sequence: TGTGCCTGTGCCCAACTGGAGGATAGGGACGATAAACTCATCTTT. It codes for CACAQLEDRDDKLIF.

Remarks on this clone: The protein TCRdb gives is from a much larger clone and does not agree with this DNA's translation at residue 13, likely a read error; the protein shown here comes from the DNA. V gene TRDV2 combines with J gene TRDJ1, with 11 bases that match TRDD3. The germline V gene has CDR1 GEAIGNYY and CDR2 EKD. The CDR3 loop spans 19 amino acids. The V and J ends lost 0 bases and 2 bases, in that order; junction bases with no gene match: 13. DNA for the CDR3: TGTGCCTGTGACACCGTATCGAACTGGGGGATATCAGAAACCGATAAACTCATCTTT. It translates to CACDTVSNWGISETDKLIF.